These 7 T cell receptor beta chains were all obtained from the same sample, sequenced in a study of ipilimumab plus nivolumab after autologous stem cell transplantation. Generated by immunoSEQ multiplex PCR, the TCRdb table keeps only in-frame clones and is missing some. Of about 20,000 clones in the sample, roughly four fifths were seen once. The sequences come from PBMCs, collected in a trial of ipilimumab plus nivolumab as post-transplant consolidation. Every receptor here comes from a male donor with diffuse large B-cell lymphoma.

CDR3 sequence: CASSETRGIYIQYF. In DNA form, the CDR3 reads TGTGCCAGCAGTGAAACGAGGGGGATATACATTCAGTACTTC. The V gene is TRBV2, the J gene TRBJ2-4; tentative D call: TRBD1 (6 bases). CDR3 length equals 14 residues. The V end lost 2 bases, the J end lost 8 bases, and 13 bases lay between the germline ends. The germline V gene has CDR1 SNHLY and CDR2 FYNNEI.

The chain combines TRBV7-9 with TRBJ2-3; TRBD2 aligns across 11 bases. This CDR3 has 17 residues. V lost 4 bases and J lost 2; bases outside the gene matches: 8. Looked up from germline, CDR1 is SEHNR and CDR2 is FQNEAQ (reference sequence). In DNA, the CDR3 is TGTGCCAGCAGCTCCTCCGGGGGACTAGCGGTCACAGATACGCAGTATTTT. Residues: CASSSSGGLAVTDTQYF.

The V gene is TRBV7-8, the J gene TRBJ2-6, with D uncertain. This CDR3 comprises 17 residues. Trimming removed 0 bases at V and 4 bases at J, with 13 bases between. Germline V CDR1 and CDR2: SGHVS, FQNEAQ. CDR3: CASSLAVSTLGANVLTF. The CDR3 region has the DNA TGTGCCAGCAGCTTAGCGGTCTCGACACTCGGGGCCAACGTCCTGACTTTC. Looking up the rest from reference TRBV7-8 and TRBJ2-6 gives the full variable domain: GAGVSQSPRYKVAKRGQDVALRCDPISGHVSLFWYQQALGQGPEFLTYFQNEAQLDKSGLPSDRFFAERPEGSVSTLKIQRTQQEDSAVYLCASSLAVSTLGANVLTFGAGSRLTVL.

The genes are TRBV7-9 and TRBJ1-3; D remains ambiguous. The germline gives CDR1 SEHNR, CDR2 FQNEAQ (reference sequence). Trimming removed 10 bases from V and 3 bases from J, with 10 bases in between. The CDR3 totals 12 residues. Here the CDR3 DNA reads TGTGCCATTAGACGGGTTGGAAACACCATATATTTT. Translated, it gives CAIRRVGNTIYF.

CDR3 nucleotide sequence: TGCGCCAGCAGCTTTAGCGGGACCTCCTACGAGCAGTACTTC. This gives the protein CASSFSGTSYEQYF. The V gene is TRBV5-1, the J gene TRBJ2-7; the match to TRBD2 covers 8 bases. The CDR3 consists of 14 residues. Germline CDR1 is SGHRS and CDR2 is YFSETQ. V shed 2 bases, J shed 0 bases, and the junction held 1 base outside the gene matches. Using reference TRBV5-1 and TRBJ2-7 for the parts outside the CDR3, the full variable domain is KAGVTQTPRYLIKTRGQQVTLSCSPISGHRSVSWYQQTPGQGLQFLFEYFSETQRNKGNFPGRFSGRQFSNSRSEMNVSTLELGDSALYLCASSFSGTSYEQYFGPGTRLTVT.

This chain joins TRBV7-3 and TRBJ2-1; weak D call: TRBD1 (5 bases). Per germline, CDR1 SGHTA and CDR2 FQGTGA. V was clipped by 0 bases and J by 2 bases, with 8 bases between them. This CDR3 region has 15 residues. CDR3 residues: CASSLTGQTYNEQFF. For the CDR3, the DNA is TGTGCCAGCAGCTTAACGGGGCAAACCTACAATGAGCAGTTCTTC.

J is TRBJ2-5 and V is TRBV19; D is unresolved. With 3 bases removed from V and 2 bases from J, the gap between germline ends came to 10 bases. CDR1 is LNHDA, CDR2 SQIVND, per germline (reference sequence). The length of the CDR3 is 14 residues. The CDR3 nucleotides are TGTGCCAGTAGTATCCGCGGCAGGCAAGAGACCCAGTACTTC. This sequence encodes CASSIRGRQETQYF.